This T cell receptor beta chain was sequenced for a study of a mutant IDH1 vaccine in newly diagnosed glioma. About the research overall: Patients were pretreated with radiotherapy, temozolomide, or both, mostly both.

Time point reported: baseline, week 1 (first vaccination visit). Sample treatment: pre-vaccination baseline after standard-of-care therapy. TCRdb's table, derived via immunoSEQ multiplex PCR, lists solely in-frame clones and lacks some. The sample lists tens of thousands of clones, approximately 80% occurring once. This clone was picked up one time. The source material was PBMCs, sampled from a glioma patient treated with radiotherapy, temozolomide or both. This clonotype was sampled from a woman aged 40 to 55 with glioma.

The CDR3 reads CASSRGLVNEQFF. The DNA of the CDR3 is TGTGCCAGTTCTCGGGGTTTGGTCAATGAGCAGTTCTTC. This chain joins TRBV19 and TRBJ2-1; a possible D gene is TRBD2 (5 bases). The CDR3 extends over 13 amino acids. Germline CDR1 LNHDA, CDR2 SQIVND (reference sequence). V was trimmed by 8 bases and J by 6 bases, leaving 14 bases between them. Based on the CDR3 plus reference TRBV19 and TRBJ2-1, the full variable domain is DGGITQSPKYLFRKEGQNVTLSCEQNLNHDAMYWYRQDPGQGLRLIYYSQIVNDFQKGDIAEGYSVSREKKESFPLTVTSAQKNPTAFYLCASSRGLVNEQFFGPGTRLTVL.